Shown below are 18 T cell receptor beta chains from a single sample sequenced in a study of blood T cell repertoires in COVID-19. The assay was immunoSEQ multiplex PCR, and TCRdb's table has in-frame clones only and misses some. The sample has under 95,000 clones, roughly nine tenths seen once. The sample taken for sequencing was peripheral blood. The receptors originated from a man between 45 and 60 years old with COVID-19, enrolled during active disease.

This rearrangement joins TRBV9 to TRBJ2-1; 7 bases are shared with TRBD2. Germline V CDR1 and CDR2: SGDLS, YYNGEE. The ends lost 1 base at V and 4 bases at J; junction bases unmatched: 5. This CDR3 contains 15 residues. The CDR3 spells CASSVSSSGYNEQFF. The CDR3, as DNA: TGTGCCAGCAGCGTATCGTCTAGCGGATACAATGAGCAGTTCTTC.

V gene TRBV5-1 combines with J gene TRBJ2-3, with 8 bases matching TRBD2. The CDR3 sequence is 16 residues long. With V trimmed by 0 bases and J by 4 bases, 7 bases remained unmatched. Per the germline V gene, CDR1 is SGHRS and CDR2 is YFSETQ. The CDR3 DNA reads TGCGCCAGCAGCTTGGCCTATAGCGGGATAGCAGATACGCAGTATTTT. As protein: CASSLAYSGIADTQYF.

DNA of the CDR3: TGTGCCAGCAGCTTCCGGGACAGCGCCTACGAGCAGTACGTC. This codes for CASSFRDSAYEQYV. V gene TRBV5-6 combines with J gene TRBJ2-7; 7 nucleotides agree with TRBD1. The trim removed 2 bases at V and 2 bases at J, leaving 4 bases unmatched. The germline V gene encodes CDR1 SGHDT and CDR2 YYEEEE. This CDR3 is built from 14 residues.

In nucleotides, the CDR3 is TGTGCCAGCAGCTCCGGACAGGGAGATTCACCCCTCCACTTT. This sequence encodes CASSSGQGDSPLHF. The V call is TRBV7-9, the J call TRBJ1-6; 8 nucleotides agree with TRBD1. The CDR3 is made up of 14 amino acids. Germline assignment: CDR1 SEHNR and CDR2 FQNEAQ (reference sequence). V dropped 4 bases and J dropped 8; count of bases not matched to a gene: 4.

This clone showed up just once. The chain couples TRBV28 to TRBJ2-7; 9 positions match TRBD2. V shed 5 bases, J shed 2 bases, and the junction held 7 bases outside the gene matches. CDR1 is MDHEN and CDR2 is SYDVKM in the germline V gene. The CDR3 consists of 15 residues. CDR3 DNA sequence: TGTGCCAGCAGTAGGGTTATAGCGGGAGCCTACGAGCAGTACTTC. Translated: CASSRVIAGAYEQYF.

This sequence joins TRBV3-1 (or the pseudogene TRBV3-2) and TRBJ2-7; a weak D match, TRBD1 (6 bases). Trimming left V 6 bases short and J 2 bases short, with 23 bases between. The CDR3 spans 17 residues. Germline V gene lookup returns CDR1 LGHDT and CDR2 YNNKEL (reference sequence). CDR3 bases: TGTGCCAGCAGTCACAGGGAGACGGCGCCGGAGACCTACGAGCAGTACTTC. Translating gives CASSHRETAPETYEQYF.

The chain recombines TRBV11-2 with TRBJ2-3; the match to TRBD1 covers 9 bases. This CDR3 comprises 14 residues. CDR1 is SGHAT, CDR2 FQNNGV, per germline. With 3 bases clipped from V and 5 bases from J, the junction kept 3 bases outside the gene matches. CDR3 in DNA: TGTGCCAGCAGCTTCCAGACAGGGGGAGATACGCAGTATTTT. As protein: CASSFQTGGDTQYF.

The V gene is TRBV7-9, the J gene TRBJ2-3; perhaps TRBD2 as D (6 bases). V was cut by 5 bases and J by 2 bases, with 14 bases left in between. Germline values: CDR1 SEHNR, CDR2 FQNEAQ (reference sequence). This CDR3 comprises 15 residues. The CDR3 region has the DNA TGTGCCAGCAGCACTAAGGGACTGTACACAGATACGCAGTATTTT. Its protein product is CASSTKGLYTDTQYF.

The chain combines TRBV5-1 with TRBJ2-3; TRBD1 matches 10 bases. The CDR3 contains 14 residues. V shed 4 bases and J 6 bases; nucleotides not matched to a gene: 5. CDR1 is SGHRS, CDR2 YFSETQ, per germline. Here the CDR3 DNA reads TGCGCCAGCAGCCCAGGACAGGGGGTGGATACGCAGTATTTT. It is translated as CASSPGQGVDTQYF.

The CDR3 sequence: CASSQPSGVAGTEAFF. The CDR3 DNA follows: TGTGCCAGTAGTCAACCCTCGGGGGTCGCGGGCACTGAAGCTTTCTTT. V is TRBV19 and J is TRBJ1-1; D is perhaps TRBD1 (5 bases). This CDR3 has 16 residues. Germline V gene data show CDR1 as LNHDA and CDR2 as SQIVND (reference sequence). The V gene lost 5 bases and the J gene lost 4 bases, with 20 bases spanning the gap.

The rearrangement joins TRBV29-1 to TRBJ2-1, with D possibly matching TRBD1 (5 bases). The ends were cut back, 5 bases at V and 2 bases at J, with 10 bases in the middle. Germline V gene data show CDR1 as SQVTM and CDR2 as ANQGSEA. The CDR3 consists of 13 residues. The chain's CDR3 is CSVRAGTYNEQFF. CDR3 in DNA: TGCAGCGTTAGGGCAGGGACCTACAATGAGCAGTTCTTC.

This clone was recorded once. The V gene is TRBV7-2, the J gene TRBJ1-3; D gene unclear. The CDR3 spans 13 residues. Germline loops: CDR1 SGHTA, CDR2 FQGNSA. Deletions cut 1 base from V and 6 bases from J, with 7 bases between. The CDR3 protein is CASSLGQQNTIYF. The DNA of the CDR3 is TGTGCCAGCAGCTTAGGGCAACAAAACACCATATATTTT.

This clone was observed many times. This chain links TRBV13 with TRBJ2-3; D is perhaps TRBD2 (6 bases). The ends were cut back, 6 bases at V and 6 bases at J, with 13 bases in the middle. Germline V gene data show CDR1 as PRHDT and CDR2 as FYEKMQ (reference sequence). This CDR3 has 13 amino acids. The CDR3 region is CASSLGRYDTQYF. DNA of the CDR3: TGTGCCAGCAGTCTGGGGAGGTACGATACGCAGTATTTT.

This sequence joins TRBV18 and TRBJ2-2; weak D call: TRBD2 (5 bases). Germline CDR1 reads KGHSH; CDR2 reads LQKENI. The V end lost 4 bases, the J end lost 1 base, and 10 bases lay between the germline ends. CDR3 length: 15 residues. Written as DNA, the CDR3 is TGTGCCAGCTCACAGCGAGCGGAGAACACCGGGGAGCTGTTTTTT. Protein sequence: CASSQRAENTGELFF.

The chain's CDR3 is CASSSGLAGEQEYF. CDR3 nucleotides: TGTGCCAGCAGTTCCGGTTTGGCGGGAGAACAGGAGTACTTC. The chain carries TRBV6-5 and TRBJ2-7; 7 nucleotides align to TRBD2. The length of the CDR3 is 14 residues. V lost 4 bases, J lost 11 bases, and 14 bases stayed unmatched. Germline assignment: CDR1 MNHEY and CDR2 SVGAGI.

The V and J genes are TRBV5-1 and TRBJ1-5, with TRBD1 as a possible D gene (6 bases). The V and J ends lost 0 bases and 4 bases respectively, with 11 bases between them. The CDR3 contains 15 residues. Per the germline V gene, CDR1 is SGHRS and CDR2 is YFSETQ. The chain's CDR3 is CASSLDGGPNQPQHF. CDR3 DNA sequence: TGCGCCAGCAGCTTGGATGGGGGCCCAAATCAGCCCCAGCATTTT.

V and J are TRBV19 and TRBJ2-2; 7 bases match TRBD1. The CDR3 is made up of 14 amino acids. CDR1 is LNHDA, CDR2 SQIVND, per germline (reference sequence). V was pared by 8 bases and J by 1 base, with 4 bases of the junction left unmatched. The chain's CDR3 is CASARTGNTGELFF. The CDR3 DNA is TGTGCCAGTGCACGGACAGGGAACACCGGGGAGCTGTTTTTT.

V is TRBV19 and J is TRBJ2-2, with 7 bases aligning to TRBD2. The CDR3 contains 15 residues. Unmatched junction bases numbered 8, after V lost 5 bases and J lost 5 bases. The germline V gene encodes CDR1 LNHDA and CDR2 SQIVND (reference sequence). CDR3 nucleotide sequence: TGTGCCAGTAGTCCCCGGACTAGGGGTACCGGGGAGCTGTTTTTT. Residues: CASSPRTRGTGELFF.